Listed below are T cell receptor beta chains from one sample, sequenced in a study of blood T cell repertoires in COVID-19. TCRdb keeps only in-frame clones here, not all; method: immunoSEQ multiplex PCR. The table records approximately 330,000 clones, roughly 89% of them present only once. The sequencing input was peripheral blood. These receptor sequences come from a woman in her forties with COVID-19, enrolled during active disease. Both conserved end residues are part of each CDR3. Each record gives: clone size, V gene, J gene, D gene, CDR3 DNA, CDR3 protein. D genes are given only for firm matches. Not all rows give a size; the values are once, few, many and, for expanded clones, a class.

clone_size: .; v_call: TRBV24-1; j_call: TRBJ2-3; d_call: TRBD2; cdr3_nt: TGTGCCACCAGTGATCCTGGACTAGCGGGGGGAGATACGCAGTATTTT; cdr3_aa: CATSDPGLAGGDTQYF
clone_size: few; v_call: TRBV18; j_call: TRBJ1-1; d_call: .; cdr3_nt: TGTGCCAGCTCACCACCGGGCAGGGGAGATACTGAAGCTTTCTTT; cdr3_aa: CASSPPGRGDTEAFF
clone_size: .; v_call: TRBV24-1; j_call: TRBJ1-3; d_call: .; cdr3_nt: TGTGCCACCAGGGGCCGGGGTATTGGAAACACCATATATTTT; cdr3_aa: CATRGRGIGNTIYF
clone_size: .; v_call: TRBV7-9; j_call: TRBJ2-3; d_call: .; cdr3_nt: TGTGCCAGCAGCTTGGGGGGGGCCGTTGCCACAGATACGCAGTATTTT; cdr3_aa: CASSLGGAVATDTQYF
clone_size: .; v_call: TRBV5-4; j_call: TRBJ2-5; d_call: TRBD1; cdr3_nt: TGTGCCAGCAGCCCCGGACAGGGGAGGATTGAGACCCAGTACTTC; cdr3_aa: CASSPGQGRIETQYF
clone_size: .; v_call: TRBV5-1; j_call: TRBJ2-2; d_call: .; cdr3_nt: TGCGCCAGCAGCATAAACACCGGGGAGCTGTTTTTT; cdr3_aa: CASSINTGELFF
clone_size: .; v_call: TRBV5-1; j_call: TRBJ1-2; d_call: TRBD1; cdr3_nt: TGCGCCAGCAGCTACGACAGGGACCCAGGGACCTTC; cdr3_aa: CASSYDRDPGTF
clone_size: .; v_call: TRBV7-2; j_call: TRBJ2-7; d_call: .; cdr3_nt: TGTGCCAGCAGCTTAGGAGCGGTAAGCTCCTACGAGCAGTACTTC; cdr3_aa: CASSLGAVSSYEQYF
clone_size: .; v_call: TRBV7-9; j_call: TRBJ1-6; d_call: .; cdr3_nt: TGTGCCAGCAGCTCTGACGACCGGGGAAATTCACCCCTCCACTTT; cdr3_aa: CASSSDDRGNSPLHF
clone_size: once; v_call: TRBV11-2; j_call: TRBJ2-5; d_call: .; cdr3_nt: TGTGCCAGCAGCACGGGCCAGGCGGGAATTTCGGAGACCCAGTACTTC; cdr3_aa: CASSTGQAGISETQYF
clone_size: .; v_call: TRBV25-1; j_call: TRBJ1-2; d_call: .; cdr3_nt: TGTGCCGGCAGTGAACCAGGGAGGGATGGCTACACCTTC; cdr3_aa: CAGSEPGRDGYTF
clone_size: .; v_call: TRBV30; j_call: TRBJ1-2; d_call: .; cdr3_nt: TGTGCCTGGAGTGTTACGGAGAACTATGGCTACACCTTC; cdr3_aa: CAWSVTENYGYTF
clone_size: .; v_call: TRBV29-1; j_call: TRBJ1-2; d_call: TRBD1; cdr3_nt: TGCAGCGTTGAGTCTCAGGGGGCGATCGATGGCTACACCTTC; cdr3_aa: CSVESQGAIDGYTF
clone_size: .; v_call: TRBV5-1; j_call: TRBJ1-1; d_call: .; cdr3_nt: TGCGCCAGCAGCCGCGAACTAGGAACCAGGATCGAAGCTTTCTTT; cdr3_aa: CASSRELGTRIEAFF
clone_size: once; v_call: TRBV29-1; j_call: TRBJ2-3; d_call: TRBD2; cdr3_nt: TGCAGCGTGCCCCGGACTAGCGGGATCACAGATACGCAGTATTTT; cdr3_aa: CSVPRTSGITDTQYF
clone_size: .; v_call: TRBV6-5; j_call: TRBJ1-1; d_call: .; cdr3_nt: TGTGCCAGCAGCGAGGATGCGAGGGCAGAAGCTTTCTTT; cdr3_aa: CASSEDARAEAFF
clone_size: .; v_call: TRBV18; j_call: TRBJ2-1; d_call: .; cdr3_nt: TGTGCCAGCTCACCGCCGGGATACAATGAGCAGTTCTTC; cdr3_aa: CASSPPGYNEQFF
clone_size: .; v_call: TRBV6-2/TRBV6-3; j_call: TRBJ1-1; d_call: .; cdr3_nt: TGTGCCAGCAGTTACACCCTGCAGGGGATCGGCGACACTGAAGCTTTCTTT; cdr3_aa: CASSYTLQGIGDTEAFF
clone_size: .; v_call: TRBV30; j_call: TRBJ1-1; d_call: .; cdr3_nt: TGTGCCTGGAGTACCCCCGTGGGAGTTCTATACACTGAAGCTTTCTTT; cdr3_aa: CAWSTPVGVLYTEAFF
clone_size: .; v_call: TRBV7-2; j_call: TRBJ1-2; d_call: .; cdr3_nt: TGTGCCAGCAGAAGGGTGGGAGAAGACTACACCTTC; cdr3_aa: CASRRVGEDYTF
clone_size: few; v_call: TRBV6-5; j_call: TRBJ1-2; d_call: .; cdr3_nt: TGTGCCAGCGGTCGCGATGGCTACACCTTC; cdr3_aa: CASGRDGYTF
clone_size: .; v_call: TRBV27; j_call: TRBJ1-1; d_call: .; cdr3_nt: TGTGCCAGCAATATCGACAGATTTAACACTGAAGCTTTCTTT; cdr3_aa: CASNIDRFNTEAFF
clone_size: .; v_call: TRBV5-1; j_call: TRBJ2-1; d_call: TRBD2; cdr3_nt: TGCGCCAGCAGCTCCGGGACTAGCGTCCTCAATGAGCAGTTCTTC; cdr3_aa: CASSSGTSVLNEQFF
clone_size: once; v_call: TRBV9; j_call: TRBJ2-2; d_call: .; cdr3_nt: TGTGCCAGCAGCGTAGTTAGCTCCACCGGGGAGCTGTTTTTT; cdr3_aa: CASSVVSSTGELFF
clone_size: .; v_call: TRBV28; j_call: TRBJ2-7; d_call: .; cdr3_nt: TGTGCCAGCACCGCTCTGGGACAACCACCCTACGAGCAGTACTTC; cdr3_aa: CASTALGQPPYEQYF
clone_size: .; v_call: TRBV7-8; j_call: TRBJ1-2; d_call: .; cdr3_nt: TGTGCCAGCAGCTTAGGCAGGCCGACTAACTATGGCTACACCTTC; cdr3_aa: CASSLGRPTNYGYTF
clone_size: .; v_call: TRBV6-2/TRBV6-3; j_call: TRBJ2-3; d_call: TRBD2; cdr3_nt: TGTGCCAGCAGTTGGGAACGGGGGGGCCGGGACACAGATACGCAGTATTTT; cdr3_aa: CASSWERGGRDTDTQYF
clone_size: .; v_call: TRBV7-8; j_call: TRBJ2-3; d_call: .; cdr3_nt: TGTGCCAGCGGTACAGCCCCGGGAGCAAAAACAGATACGCAGTATTTT; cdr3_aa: CASGTAPGAKTDTQYF
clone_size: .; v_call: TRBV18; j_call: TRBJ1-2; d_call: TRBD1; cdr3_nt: TGTGCCAGCTCACCAGGACAGGGGAGGGCTGGCTACACCTTC; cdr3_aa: CASSPGQGRAGYTF
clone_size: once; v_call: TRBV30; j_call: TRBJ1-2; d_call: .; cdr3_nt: TGTGCCTGGACCTTGGGGGGTGGCGGCTACACCTTC; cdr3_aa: CAWTLGGGGYTF
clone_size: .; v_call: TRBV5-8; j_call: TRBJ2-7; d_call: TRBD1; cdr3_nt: TGTGCCAGCAGCGACCCGACAGGGGGTGCATACGAGCAGTACTTC; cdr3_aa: CASSDPTGGAYEQYF
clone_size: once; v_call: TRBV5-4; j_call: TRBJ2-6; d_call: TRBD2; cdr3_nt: TGTGCCAGCAGCTGGGGGGGATCCGGGGCCAACGTCCTGACTTTC; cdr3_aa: CASSWGGSGANVLTF
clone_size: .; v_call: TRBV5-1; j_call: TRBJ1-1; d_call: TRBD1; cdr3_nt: TGCGCCAGCAGCGGCCGACAAGAGGGGGCGAACACTGAAGCTTTCTTT; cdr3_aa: CASSGRQEGANTEAFF
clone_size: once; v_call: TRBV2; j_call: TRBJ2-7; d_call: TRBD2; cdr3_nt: TGTGCCAGCAGCGAACACCGACTAGCGGGAGTCGAGCAGTACTTC; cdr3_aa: CASSEHRLAGVEQYF
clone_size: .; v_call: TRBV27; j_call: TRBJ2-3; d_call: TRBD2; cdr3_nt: TGTGCCAGCAGTTTATGGGGGGGAGTGAGTACAGATACGCAGTATTTT; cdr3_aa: CASSLWGGVSTDTQYF
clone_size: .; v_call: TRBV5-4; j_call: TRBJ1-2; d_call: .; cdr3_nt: TGTGCCAGCAGCTATGCGGGACGCCTAGGGCCTGGCTACACCTTC; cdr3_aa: CASSYAGRLGPGYTF
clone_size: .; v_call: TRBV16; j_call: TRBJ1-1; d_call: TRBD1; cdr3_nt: TGTGCCAGTGGGACAGCGAACACTGAAGCTTTCTTT; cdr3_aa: CASGTANTEAFF
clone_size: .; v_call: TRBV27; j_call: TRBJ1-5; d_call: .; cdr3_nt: TGTGCCAGCCTTTCGGGGATCTACAATCAGCCCCAGCATTTT; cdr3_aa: CASLSGIYNQPQHF
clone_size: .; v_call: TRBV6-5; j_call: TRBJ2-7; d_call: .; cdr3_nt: TGTGCCAGCAGTTACTCACCGGGACTGACCCTCGAGCAGTACTTC; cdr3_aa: CASSYSPGLTLEQYF
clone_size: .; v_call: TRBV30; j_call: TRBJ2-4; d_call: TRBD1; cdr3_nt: TGTGCCTGGAGTGTAGGAACAGGGGGCATTCAGTACTTC; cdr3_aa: CAWSVGTGGIQYF
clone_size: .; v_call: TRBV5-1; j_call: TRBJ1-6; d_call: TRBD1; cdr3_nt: TGCGCCAGCAGCTTGGTCGACAGGGGGAATTCACCCCTCCACTTT; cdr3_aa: CASSLVDRGNSPLHF